This T cell receptor beta chain was retrieved from a study of T cells in localized non-small cell lung cancer. The V end was cut by 3 bases, the J end by 6 bases, with 21 bases between. The CDR3 consists of 17 residues. Germline lookup yields CDR1 MRHNA and CDR2 SNTAGT. Generated by immunoSEQ multiplex PCR, the TCRdb table keeps only in-frame clones and is missing some. The table has 20,000 to 25,000 clones, 80% to 90% seen once; the top ten hold 9% to 15%. The TCR originated in a man aged 35 to 69 with stage II squamous cell lung carcinoma. The chain carries TRBV6-4 and TRBJ1-3; D not certain. The input for sequencing was PBMCs, taken before any cancer treatment. The CDR3 coding sequence is TGTGCCAGCAGTGATCAACAACGCTTAGAGGGAAAAAACACCATATATTTT. As protein: CASSDQQRLEGKNTIYF.